The T cell receptor (beta chain) described here comes from a study of blood T cell repertoires in COVID-19. As for the study in general: Sites across the United States, Italy and Spain contributed samples from acute and convalescent COVID-19.

The germline CDR1 and CDR2 sequences are MDHEN and SYDVKM. With 2 bases clipped from V and 3 bases from J, the junction kept 5 bases outside the gene matches. The CDR3 length is 17 residues. Seattle enrolled patients during active infection and tracked them longitudinally. Using immunoSEQ multiplex PCR, the repertoire was profiled, and TCRdb retains in-frame clones only, with some absent. The sample includes approximately 500,000 clones, around 90% of them seen just once. The sequence was collected from a woman between 45 and 60 years old with COVID-19, enrolled during active disease. The specimen sequenced was peripheral blood. The V call is TRBV28, the J call TRBJ2-3; TRBD2 agrees at 13 bases. CDR3 bases: TGTGCCAGCAGTTTACCGGGACTAGCGGGACGAACAGATACGCAGTATTTT. Translated: CASSLPGLAGRTDTQYF.